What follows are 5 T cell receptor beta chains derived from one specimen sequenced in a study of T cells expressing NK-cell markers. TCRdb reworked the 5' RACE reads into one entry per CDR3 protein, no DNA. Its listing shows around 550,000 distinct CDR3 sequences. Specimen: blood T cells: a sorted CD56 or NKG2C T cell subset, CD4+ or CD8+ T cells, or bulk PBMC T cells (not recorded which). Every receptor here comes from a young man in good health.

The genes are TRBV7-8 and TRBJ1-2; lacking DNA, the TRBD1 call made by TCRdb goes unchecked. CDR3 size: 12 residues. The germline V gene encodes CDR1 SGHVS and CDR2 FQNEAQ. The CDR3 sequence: CASSSQGYGYTF. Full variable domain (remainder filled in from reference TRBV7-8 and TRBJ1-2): GAGVSQSPRYKVAKRGQDVALRCDPISGHVSLFWYQQALGQGPEFLTYFQNEAQLDKSGLPSDRFFAERPEGSVSTLKIQRTQQEDSAVYLCASSSQGYGYTFGSGTRLTVV.

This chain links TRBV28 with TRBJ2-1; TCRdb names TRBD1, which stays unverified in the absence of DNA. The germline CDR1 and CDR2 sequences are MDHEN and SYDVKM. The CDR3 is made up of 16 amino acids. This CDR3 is CASNPGDRGLYNEQFF.

The CDR3 region is CASSSDRERAKNIQYF. The rearrangement joins TRBV12-3 or TRBV12-4 to TRBJ2-4; TCRdb's D gene call, TRBD1, goes unchecked for lack of DNA. This CDR3 has 16 residues.

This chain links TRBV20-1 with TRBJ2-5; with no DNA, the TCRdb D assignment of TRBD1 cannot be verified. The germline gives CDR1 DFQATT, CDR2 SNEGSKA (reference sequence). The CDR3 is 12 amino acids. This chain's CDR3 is CSAHRGDETQYF.

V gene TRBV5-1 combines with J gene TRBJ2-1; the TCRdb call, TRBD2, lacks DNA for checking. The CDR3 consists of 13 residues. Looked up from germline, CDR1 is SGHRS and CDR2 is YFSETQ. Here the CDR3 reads CASSSSPRPPGFF.